This T cell receptor beta chain is from a study of identical twins. The V gene end was trimmed by 4 bases and the J gene end by 10 bases; junction bases not matched to a gene: 12. The germline CDR1 and CDR2 sequences are SGHRS and YFSETQ. The CDR3 covers 16 residues. This clonotype was picked up many times. cDNA molecules carried unique molecular identifiers, and template switching added a universal primer site. TCRdb recomputed calls from the 5' RACE reads with MiXCR, one row per CDR3 protein. Of 700,000 to 950,000 distinct CDR3 sequences listed, about 12% are singletons. These data were likewise used in another study, on yellow fever vaccine responses in identical twins. In that study: Twins' vaccine T cell response reportedly gave the appearance of partial convergence and partial personalization.

The chain carries TRBV5-1 and TRBJ2-3, with 13 nucleotides matching TRBD2. The clonotype originates from a woman under 30 in good health. The sample taken for sequencing was PBMCs. CDR3 in amino acids: CASSLEAWTSGGAQYF. In DNA, the CDR3 is TGCGCCAGCAGCCTGGAGGCATGGACTAGCGGGGGTGCGCAGTATTTT. Full variable domain (outside the CDR3, taken from reference TRBV5-1 and TRBJ2-3): KAGVTQTPRYLIKTRGQQVTLSCSPISGHRSVSWYQQTPGQGLQFLFEYFSETQRNKGNFPGRFSGRQFSNSRSEMNVSTLELGDSALYLCASSLEAWTSGGAQYFGPGTRLTVL.